This T cell receptor (beta chain) derives from a study of technical replicates of blood from a handful of donors (dated by TCRdb to 2017 to 2019). Library prep was done by the immunoSEQ multiplex PCR assay. TCRdb stores this immuneACCESS table with in-frame sequences only. Part of the clones is absent; in the studies checked, under half of the shortfall reflects unresolved V genes, and no reason is known for the rest. Counted in this sample were tens of thousands of clones; 93% of them appeared once. Jointly, the top ten make up roughly 4% of the sample. Of note for this clone: This receptor's antigen is unknown. There are no base qualities to consult, and no much larger clone falls within one base.

The sequenced sample was PBMCs. This receptor was taken from a human donor in good health. Some clones in this sample may be carry-over from other donors' samples.

The DNA sequence follows: TGTGCCAGCAGGCCACCCGGGGGGAGGTCGGCCCCCTACAATGAGCAGTTCTTC. This codes for CASRPPGGRSAPYNEQFF. The V gene is TRBV28 and the J gene is TRBJ2-1, with TRBD2 matching 7 junction bases. According to the germline V gene, CDR1 reads MDHEN and CDR2 reads SYDVKM. Unmatched junction bases come to 16, with V trimmed by 6 bases and J by 2 bases. The CDR3 holds 18 amino acids from the cysteine to the phenylalanine. The retained sequence is limited to the CDR3, 54 bases, with the frame set at the first base.